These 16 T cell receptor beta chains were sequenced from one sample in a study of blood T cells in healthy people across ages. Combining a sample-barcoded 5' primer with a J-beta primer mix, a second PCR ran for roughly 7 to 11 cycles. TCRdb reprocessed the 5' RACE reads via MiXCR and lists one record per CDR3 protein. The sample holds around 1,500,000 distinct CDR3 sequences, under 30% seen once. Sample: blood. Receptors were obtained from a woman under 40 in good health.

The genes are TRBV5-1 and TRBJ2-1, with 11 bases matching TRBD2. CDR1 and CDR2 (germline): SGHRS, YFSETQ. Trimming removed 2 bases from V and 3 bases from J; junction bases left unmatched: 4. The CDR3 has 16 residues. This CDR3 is CASSLTSGSRYNEQFF. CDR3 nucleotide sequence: TGCGCCAGCAGCTTAACTAGCGGGAGTCGCTACAATGAGCAGTTCTTC.

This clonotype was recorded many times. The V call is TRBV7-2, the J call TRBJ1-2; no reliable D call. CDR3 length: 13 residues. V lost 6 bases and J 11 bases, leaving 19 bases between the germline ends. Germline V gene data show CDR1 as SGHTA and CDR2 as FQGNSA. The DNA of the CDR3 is TGTGCCAGCAGGGAAGCTACTCTCTCGGGGTACACCTTC. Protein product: CASREATLSGYTF.

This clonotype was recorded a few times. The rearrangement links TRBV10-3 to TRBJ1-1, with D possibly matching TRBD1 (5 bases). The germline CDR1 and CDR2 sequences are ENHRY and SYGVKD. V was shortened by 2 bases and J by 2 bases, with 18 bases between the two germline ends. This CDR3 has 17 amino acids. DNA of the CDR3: TGTGCCATCAGTGAGGACACGGGGGGAAGTGGAAACACTGAAGCTTTCTTT. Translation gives CAISEDTGGSGNTEAFF.

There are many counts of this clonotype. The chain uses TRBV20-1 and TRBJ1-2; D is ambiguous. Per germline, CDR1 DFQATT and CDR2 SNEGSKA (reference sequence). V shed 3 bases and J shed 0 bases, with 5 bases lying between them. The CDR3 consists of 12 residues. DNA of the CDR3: TGCAGTGCTAGTCAGCCTAACTATGGCTACACCTTC. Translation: CSASQPNYGYTF.

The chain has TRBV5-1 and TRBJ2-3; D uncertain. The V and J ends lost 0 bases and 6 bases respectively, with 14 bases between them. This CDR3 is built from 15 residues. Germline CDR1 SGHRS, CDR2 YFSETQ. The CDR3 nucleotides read TGCGCCAGCAGCTTGGAAGCGTACCCCGCGGATACGCAGTATTTT. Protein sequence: CASSLEAYPADTQYF.

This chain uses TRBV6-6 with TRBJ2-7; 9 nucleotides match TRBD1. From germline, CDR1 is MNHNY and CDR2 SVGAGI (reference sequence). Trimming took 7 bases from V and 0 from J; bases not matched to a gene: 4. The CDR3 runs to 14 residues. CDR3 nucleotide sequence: TGTGCCAGCACCCCGACAGGGGGCTCCTACGAGCAGTACTTC. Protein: CASTPTGGSYEQYF.

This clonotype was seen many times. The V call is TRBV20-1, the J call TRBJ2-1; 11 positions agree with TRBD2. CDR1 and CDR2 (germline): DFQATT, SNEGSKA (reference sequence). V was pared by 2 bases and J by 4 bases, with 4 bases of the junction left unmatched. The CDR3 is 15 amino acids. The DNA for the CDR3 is TGCAGTGCTAGACCCGGGACTAGCGGATACAATGAGCAGTTCTTC. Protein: CSARPGTSGYNEQFF.

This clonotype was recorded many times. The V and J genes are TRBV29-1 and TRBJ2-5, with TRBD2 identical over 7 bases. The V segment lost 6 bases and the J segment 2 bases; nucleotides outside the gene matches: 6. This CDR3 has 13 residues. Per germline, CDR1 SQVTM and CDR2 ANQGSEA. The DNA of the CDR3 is TGCAGCGTGATACCGGGACTACAAGAGACCCAGTACTTC. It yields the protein CSVIPGLQETQYF. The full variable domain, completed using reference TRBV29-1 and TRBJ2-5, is SAVISQKPSRDICQRGTSLTIQCQVDSQVTMMFWYRQQPGQSLTLIATANQGSEATYESGFVIDKFPISRPNLTFSTLTVSNMSPEDSSIYLCSVIPGLQETQYFGPGTRLLVL.

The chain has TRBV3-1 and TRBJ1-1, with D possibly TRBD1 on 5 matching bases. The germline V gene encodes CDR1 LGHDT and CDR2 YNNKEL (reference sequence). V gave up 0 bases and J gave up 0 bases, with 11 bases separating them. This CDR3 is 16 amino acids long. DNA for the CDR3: TGTGCCAGCAGCCAAGACCGATTGACAGTGAACACTGAAGCTTTCTTT. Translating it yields CASSQDRLTVNTEAFF.

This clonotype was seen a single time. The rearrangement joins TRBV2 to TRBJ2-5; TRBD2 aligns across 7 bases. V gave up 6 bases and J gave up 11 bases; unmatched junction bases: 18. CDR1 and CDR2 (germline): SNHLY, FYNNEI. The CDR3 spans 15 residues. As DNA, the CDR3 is TGTGCCAGCAGGGCCAGGGCGGGAGTTTCAAATGAGCAGTACTTC. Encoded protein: CASRARAGVSNEQYF. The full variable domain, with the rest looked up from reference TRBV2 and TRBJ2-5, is EPEVTQTPSHQVTQMGQEVILRCVPISNHLYFYWYRQILGQKVEFLVSFYNNEISEKSEIFDDQFSVERPDGSNFTLKIRSTKLEDSAMYFCASRARAGVSNEQYFGPGTRLLVL.

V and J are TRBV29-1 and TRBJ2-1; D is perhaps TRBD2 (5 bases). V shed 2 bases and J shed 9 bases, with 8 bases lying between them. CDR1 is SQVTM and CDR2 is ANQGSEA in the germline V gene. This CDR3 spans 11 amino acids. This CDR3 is CSVEPGSEQFF. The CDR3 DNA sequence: TGCAGCGTTGAACCGGGGAGTGAGCAGTTCTTC.

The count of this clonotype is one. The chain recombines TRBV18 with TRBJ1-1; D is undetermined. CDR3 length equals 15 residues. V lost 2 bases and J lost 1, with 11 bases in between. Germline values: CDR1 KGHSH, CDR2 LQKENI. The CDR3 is CASSPLTDKNTEAFF. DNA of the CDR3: TGTGCCAGCTCACCATTAACAGATAAGAACACTGAAGCTTTCTTT.

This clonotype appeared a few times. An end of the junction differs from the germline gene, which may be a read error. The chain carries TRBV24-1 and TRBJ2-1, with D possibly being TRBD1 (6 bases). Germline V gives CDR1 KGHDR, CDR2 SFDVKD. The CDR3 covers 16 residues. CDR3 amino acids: CATSETTGSSHNEQFF. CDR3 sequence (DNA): TGTGCCACCAGTGAAACCACAGGGAGCTCCCACAATGAGCAGTTCTTC.

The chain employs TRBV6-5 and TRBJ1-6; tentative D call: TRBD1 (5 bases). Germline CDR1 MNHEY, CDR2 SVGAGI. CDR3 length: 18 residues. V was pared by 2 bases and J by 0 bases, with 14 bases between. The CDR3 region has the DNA TGTGCCAGCAGTTACGGACAACCAAACAGCTCCTATAATTCACCCCTCCACTTT. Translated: CASSYGQPNSSYNSPLHF.

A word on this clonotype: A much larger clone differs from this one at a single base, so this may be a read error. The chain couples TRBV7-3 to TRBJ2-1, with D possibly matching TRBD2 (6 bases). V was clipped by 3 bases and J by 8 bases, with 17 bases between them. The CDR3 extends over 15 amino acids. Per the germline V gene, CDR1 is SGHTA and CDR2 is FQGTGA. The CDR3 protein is CASSLCGTPSDEQFF. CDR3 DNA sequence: TGTGCCAGCAGCTTGTGCGGGACTCCCTCCGATGAGCAGTTCTTC.

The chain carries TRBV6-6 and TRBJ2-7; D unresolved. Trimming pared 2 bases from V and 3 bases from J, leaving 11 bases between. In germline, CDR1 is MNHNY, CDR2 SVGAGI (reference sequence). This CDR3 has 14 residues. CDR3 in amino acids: CASSYDDGNYEQYF. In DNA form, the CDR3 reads TGTGCCAGCAGTTACGATGACGGAAACTACGAGCAGTACTTC.